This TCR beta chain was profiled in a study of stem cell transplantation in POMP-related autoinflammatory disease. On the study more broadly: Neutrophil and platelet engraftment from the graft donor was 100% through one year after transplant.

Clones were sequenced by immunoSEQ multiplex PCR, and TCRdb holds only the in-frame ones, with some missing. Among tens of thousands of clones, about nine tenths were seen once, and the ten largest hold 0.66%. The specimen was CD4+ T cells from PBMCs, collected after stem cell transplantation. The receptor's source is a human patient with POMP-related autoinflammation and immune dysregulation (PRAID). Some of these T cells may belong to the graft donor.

The CDR3 DNA follows: TGTGCCAGCAGCTACGGACAGGGGGCGACCGGGGAGCTGTTTTTT. Its protein is CASSYGQGATGELFF. The rearrangement links TRBV3-1 (or the pseudogene TRBV3-2) to TRBJ2-2; 11 nucleotides agree with TRBD1. The CDR3 is made up of 15 amino acids. The junction had 4 bases not matched to a gene; V was cut back by 5 bases and J by 5 bases. Germline CDR1 LGHDT, CDR2 YNNKEL (reference sequence).